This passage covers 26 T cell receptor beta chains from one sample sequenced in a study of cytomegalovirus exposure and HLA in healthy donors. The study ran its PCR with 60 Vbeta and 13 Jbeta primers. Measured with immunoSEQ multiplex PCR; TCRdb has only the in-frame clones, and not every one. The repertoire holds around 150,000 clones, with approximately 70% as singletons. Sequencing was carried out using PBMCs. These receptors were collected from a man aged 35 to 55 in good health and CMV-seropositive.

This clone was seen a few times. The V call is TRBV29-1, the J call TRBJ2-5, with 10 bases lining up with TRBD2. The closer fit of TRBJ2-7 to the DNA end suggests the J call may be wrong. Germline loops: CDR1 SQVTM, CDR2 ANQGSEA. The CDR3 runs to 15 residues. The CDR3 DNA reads TGCAGCGTTGGTGAGCGGGGGGGCCCCTTCTACGAGCAGTACTTC. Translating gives CSVGERGGPFYEQYF.

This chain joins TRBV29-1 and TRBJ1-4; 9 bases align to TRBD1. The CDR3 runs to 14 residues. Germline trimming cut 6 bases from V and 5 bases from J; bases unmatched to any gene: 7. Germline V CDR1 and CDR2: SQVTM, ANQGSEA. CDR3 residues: CSVRVGTGNEKLFF. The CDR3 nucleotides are TGCAGCGTCAGGGTTGGGACAGGGAATGAAAAACTGTTTTTT.

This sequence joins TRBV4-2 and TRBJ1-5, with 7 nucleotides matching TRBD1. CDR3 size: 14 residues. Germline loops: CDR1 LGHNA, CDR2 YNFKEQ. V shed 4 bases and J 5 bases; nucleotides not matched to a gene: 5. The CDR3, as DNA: TGTGCCAGCAGCCTGAACAGGGGAGATCAGCCCCAGCATTTT. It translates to CASSLNRGDQPQHF.

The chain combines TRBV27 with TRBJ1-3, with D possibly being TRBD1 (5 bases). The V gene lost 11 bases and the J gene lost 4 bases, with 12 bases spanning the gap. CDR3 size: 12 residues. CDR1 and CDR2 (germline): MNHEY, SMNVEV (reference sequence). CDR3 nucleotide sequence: TGTGCCTCGGGAGGGGTCGGAAACACCATATATTTT. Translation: CASGGVGNTIYF.

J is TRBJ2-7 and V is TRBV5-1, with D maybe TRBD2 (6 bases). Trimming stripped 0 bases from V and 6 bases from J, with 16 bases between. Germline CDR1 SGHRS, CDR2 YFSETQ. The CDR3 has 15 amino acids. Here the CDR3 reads CASSLASGDSVEQYF. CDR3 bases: TGCGCCAGCAGCTTGGCCTCGGGGGATTCGGTCGAGCAGTACTTC.

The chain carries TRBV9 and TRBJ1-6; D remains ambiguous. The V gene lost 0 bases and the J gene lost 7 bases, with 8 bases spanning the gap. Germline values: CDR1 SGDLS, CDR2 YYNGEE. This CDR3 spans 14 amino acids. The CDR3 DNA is TGTGCCAGCAGCGTAGGCAACATCAATTCACCCCTCCACTTT. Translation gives CASSVGNINSPLHF.

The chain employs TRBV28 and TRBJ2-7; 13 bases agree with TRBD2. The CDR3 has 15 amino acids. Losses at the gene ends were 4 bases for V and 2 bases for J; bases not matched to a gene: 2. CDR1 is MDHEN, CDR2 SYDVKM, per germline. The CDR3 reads CASSSGLAGAYEQYF. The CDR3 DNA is TGTGCCAGCAGTTCCGGACTAGCGGGGGCCTACGAGCAGTACTTC.

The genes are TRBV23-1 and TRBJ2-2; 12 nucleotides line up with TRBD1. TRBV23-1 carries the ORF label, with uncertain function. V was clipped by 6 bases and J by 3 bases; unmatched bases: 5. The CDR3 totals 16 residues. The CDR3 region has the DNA TGCGCCAGCAGACCGGGACAGGGGGCCTACACCGGGGAGCTGTTTTTT. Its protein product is CASRPGQGAYTGELFF.

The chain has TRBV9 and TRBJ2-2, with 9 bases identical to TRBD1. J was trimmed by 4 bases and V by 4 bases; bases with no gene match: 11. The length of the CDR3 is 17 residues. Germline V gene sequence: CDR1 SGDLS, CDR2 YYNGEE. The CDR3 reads CASSQQGAVRSTGELFF. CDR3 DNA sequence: TGTGCCAGCAGCCAACAGGGGGCGGTAAGGTCCACCGGGGAGCTGTTTTTT.

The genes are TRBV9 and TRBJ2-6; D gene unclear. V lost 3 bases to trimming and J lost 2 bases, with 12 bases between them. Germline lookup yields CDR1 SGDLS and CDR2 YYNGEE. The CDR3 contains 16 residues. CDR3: CASSERSEAGANVLTF. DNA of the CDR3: TGTGCCAGCAGCGAGCGTAGTGAGGCTGGGGCCAACGTCCTGACTTTC.

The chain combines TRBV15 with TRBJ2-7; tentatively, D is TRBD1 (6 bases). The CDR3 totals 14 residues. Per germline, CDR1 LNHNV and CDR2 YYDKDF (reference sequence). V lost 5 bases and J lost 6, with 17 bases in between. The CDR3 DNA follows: TGTGCCACCAGCCGGGACAATTACCTCCTCGAGCAGTACTTC. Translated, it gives CATSRDNYLLEQYF.

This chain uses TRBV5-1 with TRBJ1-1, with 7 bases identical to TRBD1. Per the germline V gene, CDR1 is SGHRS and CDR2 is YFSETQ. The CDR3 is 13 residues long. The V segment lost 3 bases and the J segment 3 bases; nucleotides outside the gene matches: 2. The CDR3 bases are TGCGCCAGCAGCTCCCAGGGGGACACTGAAGCTTTCTTT. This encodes CASSSQGDTEAFF.

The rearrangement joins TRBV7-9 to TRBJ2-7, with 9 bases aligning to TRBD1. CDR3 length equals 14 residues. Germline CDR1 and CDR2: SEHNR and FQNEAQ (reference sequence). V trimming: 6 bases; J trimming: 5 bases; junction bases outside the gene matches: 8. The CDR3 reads CASSRSGTGNEQYF. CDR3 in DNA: TGTGCCAGCAGTCGCTCCGGGACAGGGAACGAGCAGTACTTC.

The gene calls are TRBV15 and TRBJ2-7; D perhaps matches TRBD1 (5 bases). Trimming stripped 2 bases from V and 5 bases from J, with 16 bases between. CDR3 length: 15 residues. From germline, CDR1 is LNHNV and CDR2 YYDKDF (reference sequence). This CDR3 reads CATSRSSENRNEQYF. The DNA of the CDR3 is TGTGCCACCAGCAGATCTTCCGAAAACAGGAACGAGCAGTACTTC.

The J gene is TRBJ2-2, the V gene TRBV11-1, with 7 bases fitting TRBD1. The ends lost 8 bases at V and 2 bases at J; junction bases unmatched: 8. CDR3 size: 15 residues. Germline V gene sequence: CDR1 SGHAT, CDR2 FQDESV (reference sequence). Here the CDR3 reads CASERGTVNTGELFF. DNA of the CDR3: TGTGCCAGCGAGAGGGGGACAGTTAACACCGGGGAGCTGTTTTTT.

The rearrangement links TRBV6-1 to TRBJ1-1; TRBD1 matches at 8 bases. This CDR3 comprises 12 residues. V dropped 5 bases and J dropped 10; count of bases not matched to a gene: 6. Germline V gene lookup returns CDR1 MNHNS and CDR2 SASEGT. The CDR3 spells CASSRTGQGAFF. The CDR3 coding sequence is TGTGCCAGCAGTCGGACAGGGCAAGGAGCTTTCTTT.

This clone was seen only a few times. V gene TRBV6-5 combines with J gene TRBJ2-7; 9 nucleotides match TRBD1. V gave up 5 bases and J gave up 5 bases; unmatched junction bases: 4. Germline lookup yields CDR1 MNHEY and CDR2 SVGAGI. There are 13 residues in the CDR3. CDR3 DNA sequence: TGTGCCAGCAGTACCGGGACAGGGAACGAGCAGTACTTC. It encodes CASSTGTGNEQYF.

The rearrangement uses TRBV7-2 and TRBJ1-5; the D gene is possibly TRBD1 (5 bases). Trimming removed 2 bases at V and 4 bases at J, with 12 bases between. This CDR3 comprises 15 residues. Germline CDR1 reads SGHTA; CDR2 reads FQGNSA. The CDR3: CASSLYPAGNQPQHF. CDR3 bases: TGTGCCAGCAGCTTATACCCAGCAGGGAATCAGCCCCAGCATTTT.

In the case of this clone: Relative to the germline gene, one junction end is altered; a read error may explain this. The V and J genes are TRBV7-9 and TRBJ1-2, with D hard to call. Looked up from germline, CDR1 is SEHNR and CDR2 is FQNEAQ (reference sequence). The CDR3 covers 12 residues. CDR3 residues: CSSSSAPKGYTF. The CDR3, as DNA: TGTTCCAGCAGCTCCGCGCCGAAAGGCTACACCTTC.

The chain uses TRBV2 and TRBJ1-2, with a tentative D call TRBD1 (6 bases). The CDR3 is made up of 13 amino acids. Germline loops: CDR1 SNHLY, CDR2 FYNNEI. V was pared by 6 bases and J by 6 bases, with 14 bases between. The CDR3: CASRERTVNGYTF. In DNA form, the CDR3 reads TGTGCCAGCAGGGAACGGACAGTCAATGGCTACACCTTC.

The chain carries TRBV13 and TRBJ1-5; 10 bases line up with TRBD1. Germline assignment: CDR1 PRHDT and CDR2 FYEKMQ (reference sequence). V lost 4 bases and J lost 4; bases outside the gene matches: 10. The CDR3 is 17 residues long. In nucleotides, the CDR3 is TGTGCCAGCAGCTCTCGGGGGACAGGGGCCCGGAATCAGCCCCAGCATTTT. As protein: CASSSRGTGARNQPQHF.

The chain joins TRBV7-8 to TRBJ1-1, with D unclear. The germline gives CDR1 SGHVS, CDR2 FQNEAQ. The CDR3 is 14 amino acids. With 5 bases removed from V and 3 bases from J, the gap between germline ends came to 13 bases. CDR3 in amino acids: CASSPGVWDTEAFF. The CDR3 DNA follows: TGTGCCAGCAGCCCGGGAGTCTGGGACACTGAAGCTTTCTTT.

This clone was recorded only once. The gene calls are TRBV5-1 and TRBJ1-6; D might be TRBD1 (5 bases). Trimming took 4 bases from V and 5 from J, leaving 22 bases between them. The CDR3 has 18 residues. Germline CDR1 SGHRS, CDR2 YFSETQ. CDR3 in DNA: TGCGCCAGCAGCCAAACTGGACCGACGGGGGGGAATAATTCACCCCTCCACTTT. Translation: CASSQTGPTGGNNSPLHF.

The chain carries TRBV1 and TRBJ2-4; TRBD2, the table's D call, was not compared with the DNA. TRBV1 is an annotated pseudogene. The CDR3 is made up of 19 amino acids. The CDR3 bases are TGCACCAGCAGCCAAGATCGGGCAGGGAGGCGGGAGGCCAAAAACATTCAGTACTTC. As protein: CTSSQDRAGRREAKNIQYF.

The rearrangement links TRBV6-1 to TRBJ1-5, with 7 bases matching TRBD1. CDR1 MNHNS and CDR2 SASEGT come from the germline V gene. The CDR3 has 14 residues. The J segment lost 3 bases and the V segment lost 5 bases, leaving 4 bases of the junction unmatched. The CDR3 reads CASSRTGANQPQHF. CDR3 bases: TGTGCCAGCAGTCGGACAGGAGCCAATCAGCCCCAGCATTTT.

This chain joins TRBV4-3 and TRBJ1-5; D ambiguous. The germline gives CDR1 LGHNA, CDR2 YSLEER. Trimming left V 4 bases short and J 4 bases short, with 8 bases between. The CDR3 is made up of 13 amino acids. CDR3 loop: CASSPAGNQPQHF. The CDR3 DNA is TGCGCCAGCAGCCCGGCGGGGAATCAGCCCCAGCATTTT.